Sequencing of this TCR beta chain was carried out in a study of response to subunit inactivated influenza vaccine. Study results and caveats: New T cells are recruited in small numbers by each seasonal influenza vaccination, according to the authors' suggestion.

One entry per CDR3 protein, called by TCRdb with MiXCR from the RT-PCR reads. The profile shows 550,000 to 800,000 distinct CDR3 sequences, 15% to 19% of them singletons. A word on this clonotype: Antigen: not known.

Germline CDR1 and CDR2: SQVTM and ANQGSEA. The CDR3 spans 12 residues. Deletions cut 3 bases from V and 3 bases from J, with 9 bases between. This receptor was taken from a man between 45 and 60 years old who received an inactivated influenza vaccine. Source: PBMCs from blood, taken 11 to 12 days after vaccination. V usage is TRBV29-1 and J usage is TRBJ2-7; D is uncertain. DNA of the CDR3: TGCAGCGTTGATTCGGAAGGCTACGAGCAGTACTTC. It yields the protein CSVDSEGYEQYF.